This T cell receptor beta chain was identified in a study of graft-versus-host responses after intestinal transplantation. About the research overall: Multivisceral, liver-intestinal, or isolated intestinal transplants were received by the recipients. Notes on the study in general: High graft-versus-host to host-versus-graft T cell clonal ratios marked allografts of patients with graft-donor macrochimerism. GvH clone levels peaked in circulation, and this peak was associated with early post-transplant HvG declines.

Data came from immunoSEQ multiplex PCR; TCRdb stores just in-frame clones and leaves some out. This table has more than 95,000 clones, approximately 93% appearing once. This CDR3 is built from 16 residues. Germline V gene data show CDR1 as SGDLS and CDR2 as YYNGEE. The germline V and J ends were trimmed by 0 bases and 6 bases, with 15 bases remaining between them. On this clone: The antigen is unknown.

The sequencing here drew on unstimulated CD8+ T cells sorted from spleen or lymph node cells, taken before intestinal transplant. The chain is built from TRBV9 and TRBJ2-2, with D perhaps matching TRBD1 or TRBD2 (5 bases each). This receptor was identified in a human donor who received an intestinal transplant. The CDR3 coding sequence is TGTGCCAGCAGCGTAGAGGTTTGGGGCGGGCCCGGGGAGCTGTTTTTT. It specifies CASSVEVWGGPGELFF. The full variable domain, in which reference TRBV9 and TRBJ2-2 provide the parts outside the CDR3, is DSGVTQTPKHLITATGQRVTLRCSPRSGDLSVYWYQQSLDQGLQFLIQYYNGEERAKGNILERFSAQQFPDLHSELNLSSLELGDSALYFCASSVEVWGGPGELFFGEGSRLTVL.